Listed below are T cell receptor beta chains from one sample, sequenced in a study of graft-versus-host responses after intestinal transplantation. The data were produced by immunoSEQ multiplex PCR, yet TCRdb's version contains in-frame clones alone and is incomplete. The sample lists about 21,000 clones; 75% to 90% were seen once. The material was PBMCs, obtained more than 64 days after intestinal transplantation. These receptors all come from a human patient who received an intestinal transplant, so some T cells may come from the graft donor. Both conserved end residues are part of each CDR3. The order of the fields is D gene, J gene, V gene, clone size, CDR3 protein, CDR3 DNA. The D gene is left open where the match is weak. Clone sizes are given selectively: once, few, many, or a class where the clone is expanded.

d_call: .; j_call: TRBJ2-3; v_call: TRBV4-3; clone_size: .; cdr3_aa: CASSQDQRPCVDTQYF; cdr3_nt: TGCGCCAGCAGCCAAGATCAACGCCCATGTGTCGATACGCAGTATTTT
d_call: TRBD1; j_call: TRBJ2-7; v_call: TRBV4-3; clone_size: once; cdr3_aa: CASSQDLTGAARYEQYF; cdr3_nt: TGCGCCAGCAGCCAAGACTTGACAGGGGCGGCCCGGTACGAGCAGTACTTC
d_call: .; j_call: TRBJ1-6; v_call: TRBV21-1; clone_size: .; cdr3_aa: CASSKEEGSHSPLHF; cdr3_nt: TGTGCCAGCAGCAAAGAGGAAGGATCGCATTCACCCCTCCACTTT
d_call: .; j_call: TRBJ1-1; v_call: TRBV7-9; clone_size: .; cdr3_aa: CASSLAQGKNTEAFF; cdr3_nt: TGTGCCAGCAGCTTAGCGCAGGGGAAGAACACTGAAGCTTTCTTT
d_call: .; j_call: TRBJ2-6; v_call: TRBV6-5; clone_size: .; cdr3_aa: CASSGGLGANVLTF; cdr3_nt: TGTGCCAGCAGTGGGGGGCTTGGGGCCAACGTCCTGACTTTC
d_call: .; j_call: TRBJ1-2; v_call: TRBV18; clone_size: few; cdr3_aa: CASSPGWGREVSYTF; cdr3_nt: TGTGCCAGCTCACCAGGGTGGGGGCGAGAAGTGAGCTACACCTTC
d_call: TRBD2; j_call: TRBJ2-3; v_call: TRBV19; clone_size: .; cdr3_aa: CASSIAGRGSRDTQYF; cdr3_nt: TGTGCCAGTAGTATCGCTGGGAGGGGCTCCAGGGATACGCAGTATTTT
d_call: .; j_call: TRBJ1-2; v_call: TRBV6-5; clone_size: .; cdr3_aa: CASSFQSGGYGYTF; cdr3_nt: TGTGCCAGCAGTTTCCAGTCGGGGGGCTATGGCTACACCTTC
d_call: TRBD1; j_call: TRBJ2-5; v_call: TRBV25-1; clone_size: .; cdr3_aa: CASSDGDRGYQETQYF; cdr3_nt: TGTGCCAGCAGTGATGGAGACAGGGGATACCAAGAGACCCAGTACTTC
d_call: .; j_call: TRBJ1-2; v_call: TRBV7-9; clone_size: .; cdr3_aa: CASTGEWTNYGYTF; cdr3_nt: TGTGCCAGCACAGGAGAGTGGACTAACTATGGCTACACCTTC
d_call: .; j_call: TRBJ2-1; v_call: TRBV2; clone_size: .; cdr3_aa: CASSAKGVLSSYNEQFF; cdr3_nt: TGTGCCAGCAGTGCTAAGGGGGTATTAAGCTCCTACAATGAGCAGTTCTTC
d_call: TRBD1; j_call: TRBJ2-7; v_call: TRBV10-1; clone_size: .; cdr3_aa: CASSVPGQGHEQYF; cdr3_nt: TGCGCCAGCAGTGTACCGGGACAGGGCCACGAGCAGTACTTC
d_call: .; j_call: TRBJ2-2; v_call: TRBV15; clone_size: .; cdr3_aa: CATSRAGAVAGELFF; cdr3_nt: TGTGCCACCAGCCGAGCCGGGGCGGTGGCCGGGGAGCTGTTTTTT
d_call: .; j_call: TRBJ1-2; v_call: TRBV6-6; clone_size: .; cdr3_aa: CASSPSGSYGYTF; cdr3_nt: TGTGCCAGCAGCCCTAGCGGTAGCTATGGCTACACCTTC
d_call: TRBD2; j_call: TRBJ2-2; v_call: TRBV4-3; clone_size: .; cdr3_aa: CASSQAQTGGPNTGELFF; cdr3_nt: TGCGCCAGCAGCCAGGCGCAAACGGGAGGGCCGAACACCGGGGAGCTGTTTTTT